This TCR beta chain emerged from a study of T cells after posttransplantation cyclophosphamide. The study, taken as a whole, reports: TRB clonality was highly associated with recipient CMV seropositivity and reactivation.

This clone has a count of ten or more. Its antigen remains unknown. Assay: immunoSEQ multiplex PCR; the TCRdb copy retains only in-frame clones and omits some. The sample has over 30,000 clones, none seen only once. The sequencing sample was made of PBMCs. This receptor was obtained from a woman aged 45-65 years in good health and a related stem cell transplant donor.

CDR3 protein: CASSSVDRGYGYTF. The CDR3 DNA follows: TGTGCCAGCAGTTCCGTGGACAGGGGCTATGGCTACACCTTC. The V and J genes are TRBV6-5 and TRBJ1-2; 9 bases align to TRBD1. Germline V gene lookup returns CDR1 MNHEY and CDR2 SVGAGI. V was pared by 4 bases and J by 4 bases, with 4 bases of the junction left unmatched. This CDR3 is 14 amino acids long.